The 29 T cell receptor beta chains below all came from one sample that was sequenced in a study of cytomegalovirus exposure and HLA in healthy donors. The PCR had 60 Vbeta and 13 Jbeta primers. TCRdb keeps only in-frame clones here, not all; method: immunoSEQ multiplex PCR. This repertoire shows around 150,000 clones, more than 70% found once; its top ten account for 4.9%. The sequencing input was PBMCs. The receptors shown here come from a woman aged 45 to 65 in good health and CMV-seronegative.

The chain carries TRBV19 and TRBJ1-6, with D hard to call. CDR3 length: 17 residues. The germline gives CDR1 LNHDA, CDR2 SQIVND (reference sequence). Trimming left V 0 bases short and J 0 bases short, with 9 bases between. The CDR3 nucleotides are TGTGCCAGTAGTATAGATTTTCGGAGCTCCTATAATTCACCCCTCCACTTT. It yields the protein CASSIDFRSSYNSPLHF. Supplemented by reference TRBV19 and TRBJ1-6, the full variable domain reads DGGITQSPKYLFRKEGQNVTLSCEQNLNHDAMYWYRQDPGQGLRLIYYSQIVNDFQKGDIAEGYSVSREKKESFPLTVTSAQKNPTAFYLCASSIDFRSSYNSPLHFGNGTRLTVT.

The V call is TRBV21-1, the J call TRBJ2-7; the table assigns TRBD2, which was not confirmed against the DNA. TRBV21-1 has pseudogene status. The CDR3 consists of 14 residues. The CDR3 protein is CASSKARSLYEQYF. The CDR3 nucleotides are TGTGCCAGCAGCAAAGCGCGGTCCCTTTACGAGCAGTACTTC.

This clone has only a few counts. The V gene is TRBV5-6, the J gene TRBJ1-1; 8 nucleotides agree with TRBD1. J was trimmed by 1 base and V by 0 bases; bases with no gene match: 8. This CDR3 spans 17 amino acids. Germline lookup yields CDR1 SGHDT and CDR2 YYEEEE. DNA of the CDR3: TGTGCCAGCAGCTTGGTATATACAGGGGGAAGGAACACTGAAGCTTTCTTT. Encoded protein: CASSLVYTGGRNTEAFF. Based on the CDR3 plus reference TRBV5-6 and TRBJ1-1, the full variable domain is DAGVTQSPTHLIKTRGQQVTLRCSPKSGHDTVSWYQQALGQGPQFIFQYYEEEERQRGNFPDRFSGHQFPNYSSELNVNALLLGDSALYLCASSLVYTGGRNTEAFFGQGTRLTVV.

V is TRBV7-9 and J is TRBJ2-1; 10 bases match TRBD2. J was trimmed by 3 bases and V by 3 bases; bases with no gene match: 2. The CDR3 runs to 15 residues. Germline V lookup: CDR1 SEHNR, CDR2 FQNEAQ (reference sequence). The CDR3 loop reads CASSFGTSDYNEQFF. CDR3 nucleotide sequence: TGTGCCAGCAGCTTCGGGACTAGCGACTACAATGAGCAGTTCTTC.

The V call is TRBV4-3, the J call TRBJ2-5; TRBD2 agrees at 9 bases. The V gene end was trimmed by 0 bases and the J gene end by 5 bases; junction bases not matched to a gene: 7. The germline V gene encodes CDR1 LGHNA and CDR2 YSLEER. This CDR3 comprises 16 residues. The CDR3 here is CASSQDLAGSSETQYF. CDR3 DNA sequence: TGCGCCAGCAGCCAAGATCTAGCGGGGTCTTCGGAGACCCAGTACTTC.

CDR3 loop: CASSLGYGLTLDEQFF. CDR3 bases: TGTGCCAGCAGTTTAGGGTACGGACTCACCTTGGATGAGCAGTTCTTC. The chain carries TRBV27 and TRBJ2-1; D possibly corresponds to TRBD2 (5 bases). The V gene lost 2 bases and the J gene lost 8 bases, with 19 bases spanning the gap. Germline V gene sequence: CDR1 MNHEY, CDR2 SMNVEV (reference sequence). This CDR3 is 16 amino acids long.

The chain employs TRBV6-1 and TRBJ2-7; TRBD2 is a possible D gene (6 bases). Germline values: CDR1 MNHNS, CDR2 SASEGT. The CDR3 has 9 residues. With 8 bases removed from V and 7 bases from J, the gap between germline ends came to 6 bases. CDR3 sequence (DNA): TGTGCCAGCGGGGGGGAGCAGTACTTC. Translated: CASGGEQYF.

The chain employs TRBV11-2 and TRBJ1-3, with a possible D match to TRBD1 (6 bases). Germline V gives CDR1 SGHAT, CDR2 FQNNGV. The V and J ends lost 5 bases and 1 base respectively, with 9 bases between them. CDR3 length: 14 residues. The CDR3 DNA is TGTGCCAGCAGCGAGGGGGTATCTGGAAACACCATATATTTT. Encoded protein: CASSEGVSGNTIYF.

This clone was observed a few times. This chain joins TRBV11-2 and TRBJ1-1; the D is unclear. Germline CDR1 is SGHAT and CDR2 is FQNNGV. The CDR3 loop spans 14 amino acids. With 3 bases removed from V and 0 bases from J, the gap between germline ends came to 8 bases. The CDR3 protein is CASSFTGMNTEAFF. The CDR3 nucleotides read TGTGCCAGCAGCTTCACGGGGATGAACACTGAAGCTTTCTTT.

V gene TRBV12-5 combines with J gene TRBJ2-2; D ambiguous. The CDR3 runs to 13 residues. V lost 10 bases and J lost 6, with 15 bases in between. CDR1 and CDR2 from the germline V gene are LGHNT and FRNRAP. CDR3 sequence reads: CATRQAGPGELFF. In nucleotides, the CDR3 is TGTGCTACCCGCCAGGCCGGCCCCGGGGAGCTGTTTTTT.

In its sample, this clone was seen a few times. The same CDR3 is also encoded by other DNA sequences in this sample. This sequence joins TRBV7-2 and TRBJ2-1; 8 bases are shared with TRBD2. The CDR3 length is 15 residues. V trimming: 1 base; J trimming: 4 bases; junction bases outside the gene matches: 3. CDR1 SGHTA and CDR2 FQGNSA come from the germline V gene. The CDR3 sequence is CASSLGGGRYNEQFF. CDR3 DNA sequence: TGTGCCAGCAGCTTAGGCGGGGGGCGTTACAATGAGCAGTTCTTC.

The V call is TRBV7-9, the J call TRBJ1-6; a possible D gene is TRBD1 (6 bases). Germline V gene sequence: CDR1 SEHNR, CDR2 FQNEAQ (reference sequence). This CDR3 region has 14 residues. V was clipped by 1 base and J by 8 bases, with 9 bases between them. The CDR3 loop reads CASSLDREHSPLHF. Here the CDR3 DNA reads TGTGCCAGCAGCTTAGACAGGGAGCATTCACCCCTCCACTTT.

CDR3 nucleotides: TGTGCCAGCAGCTTACAGGGTGTAGAGCCCCAGCATTTT. Translated: CASSLQGVEPQHF. This rearrangement joins TRBV7-9 to TRBJ1-5; weak D call: TRBD1 (5 bases). This CDR3 has 13 amino acids. Germline V gives CDR1 SEHNR, CDR2 FQNEAQ (reference sequence). Trimming shortened V by 2 bases and J by 8 bases, and 10 bases separated the two germline ends.

The chain recombines TRBV18 with TRBJ1-1, with TRBD1 matching 9 bases. The V and J ends lost 4 bases and 2 bases, in that order; junction bases with no gene match: 8. The CDR3 runs to 16 residues. CDR1 is KGHSH, CDR2 LQKENI, per germline. The CDR3 DNA is TGTGCCAGCTCACTGCCCGGGACAGGGCTTAACACTGAAGCTTTCTTT. Translation: CASSLPGTGLNTEAFF.

The CDR3 region is CASSYQVYEQYF. The CDR3 DNA reads as TGTGCCAGCAGTTATCAGGTCTACGAGCAGTACTTC. The J gene is TRBJ2-7, the V gene TRBV6-6; no firm D call. CDR1 and CDR2 (germline): MNHNY, SVGAGI (reference sequence). The CDR3 has 12 amino acids. Trimming removed 3 bases at V and 3 bases at J, with 6 bases between.

The rearrangement uses TRBV12-2 and TRBJ2-5; the D call of TRBD1 is as the table states it, not checked on the DNA. TRBV12-2 is a pseudogene segment. The CDR3 consists of 15 residues. The CDR3 here is CASRSQGAQGETQYF. In nucleotides, the CDR3 is TGTGCAAGTCGCTCCCAGGGGGCGCAAGGAGAGACCCAGTACTTC.

This clone was seen a few times. V gene TRBV5-4 combines with J gene TRBJ2-1, with no clear D. The germline CDR1 and CDR2 sequences are SGHNT and YYREEE (reference sequence). There are 13 residues in the CDR3. The V and J ends lost 0 bases and 3 bases respectively, with 4 bases between them. The CDR3 loop reads CASSLGLYNEQFF. The CDR3, as DNA: TGTGCCAGCAGCTTGGGACTCTACAATGAGCAGTTCTTC.

This clone was found a few times. The J gene is TRBJ2-7, the V gene TRBV5-4; D may be TRBD2 (7 bases). This CDR3 is 16 amino acids long. Looked up from germline, CDR1 is SGHNT and CDR2 is YYREEE (reference sequence). Between the trimmed V and J ends, which lost 0 bases and 5 bases, there was a span of 18 bases. The CDR3 loop reads CASSLGGRGQVHEQYF. CDR3 nucleotide sequence: TGTGCCAGCAGCTTGGGGGGGCGGGGGCAGGTCCACGAGCAGTACTTC.

This sequence joins TRBV4-1 and TRBJ1-5, with D unclear. V lost 4 bases and J 3 bases, leaving 13 bases between the germline ends. This CDR3 has 15 amino acids. Germline V gives CDR1 MGHRA, CDR2 YSYEKL. The CDR3 sequence: CASSPPGKFNQPQHF. CDR3 nucleotides: TGCGCCAGCAGCCCCCCGGGGAAGTTCAATCAGCCCCAGCATTTT.

Ten or more counts support this clone. This sequence joins TRBV6-4 and TRBJ1-5; no clear D gene. This CDR3 region has 14 residues. V was trimmed by 3 bases and J by 0 bases, leaving 6 bases between them. Germline V gene data show CDR1 as MRHNA and CDR2 as SNTAGT. The CDR3 is CASSEDISNQPQHF. CDR3 nucleotide sequence: TGTGCCAGCAGTGAAGACATTAGCAATCAGCCCCAGCATTTT.

This rearrangement joins TRBV5-1 to TRBJ2-7, with a weak D call TRBD2 (5 bases). Trimming shortened V by 7 bases and J by 2 bases, and 7 bases separated the two germline ends. The germline CDR1 and CDR2 sequences are SGHRS and YFSETQ. The CDR3 is made up of 11 amino acids. CDR3 sequence: CASGSAYEQYF. The DNA of the CDR3 is TGCGCCAGCGGGAGTGCCTACGAGCAGTACTTC.

This clone was detected once. V is TRBV5-1 and J is TRBJ2-2, with D tentatively TRBD2 (6 bases). Deletions cut 0 bases from V and 1 base from J, with 7 bases between. The CDR3 runs to 15 residues. Germline loops: CDR1 SGHRS, CDR2 YFSETQ. The CDR3 DNA is TGCGCCAGCAGCTTGGGGGGGGAGAACACCGGGGAGCTGTTTTTT. As protein: CASSLGGENTGELFF. Full variable domain (rest looked up from reference TRBV5-1 and TRBJ2-2): KAGVTQTPRYLIKTRGQQVTLSCSPISGHRSVSWYQQTPGQGLQFLFEYFSETQRNKGNFPGRFSGRQFSNSRSEMNVSTLELGDSALYLCASSLGGENTGELFFGEGSRLTVL.

The rearrangement joins TRBV5-1 to TRBJ1-6; D gene unclear. The CDR3 consists of 13 residues. V was pared by 3 bases and J by 8 bases, with 9 bases between. CDR1 is SGHRS, CDR2 YFSETQ, per germline. Written as DNA, the CDR3 is TGCGCCAGCAGCTCGGAGGGATATTCACCCCTCCACTTT. It specifies CASSSEGYSPLHF. The full variable domain, its missing parts supplied by reference TRBV5-1 and TRBJ1-6, is KAGVTQTPRYLIKTRGQQVTLSCSPISGHRSVSWYQQTPGQGLQFLFEYFSETQRNKGNFPGRFSGRQFSNSRSEMNVSTLELGDSALYLCASSSEGYSPLHFGNGTRLTVT.

The rearrangement uses TRBV5-4 and TRBJ2-5; weak D call: TRBD1 (6 bases). From germline, CDR1 is SGHNT and CDR2 YYREEE (reference sequence). The CDR3 has 15 residues. The germline V and J ends were trimmed by 0 bases and 4 bases, with 13 bases remaining between them. In DNA form, the CDR3 reads TGTGCCAGCAGCTTGGCACAGGGAGAATTAGAGACCCAGTACTTC. It encodes CASSLAQGELETQYF. Full variable domain (rest looked up from reference TRBV5-4 and TRBJ2-5): ETGVTQSPTHLIKTRGQQVTLRCSSQSGHNTVSWYQQALGQGPQFIFQYYREEENGRGNFPPRFSGLQFPNYSSELNVNALELDDSALYLCASSLAQGELETQYFGPGTRLLVL.

V usage is TRBV19 and J usage is TRBJ2-3, with 15 bases matching TRBD2. V shed 3 bases and J 0 bases; nucleotides not matched to a gene: 10. The CDR3 contains 20 residues. Germline assignment: CDR1 LNHDA and CDR2 SQIVND (reference sequence). Written as DNA, the CDR3 is TGTGCCAGTAGTATTAACGGACTAGCGGGGGGGAGGTCTAGCACAGATACGCAGTATTTT. It specifies CASSINGLAGGRSSTDTQYF.

The J gene is TRBJ1-5, the V gene TRBV19; 9 bases map to TRBD1. This CDR3 has 16 amino acids. CDR1 is LNHDA and CDR2 is SQIVND in the germline V gene (reference sequence). The V gene end was trimmed by 6 bases and the J gene end by 6 bases; junction bases not matched to a gene: 12. The CDR3 spells CASSSTTGTGIQPQHF. Here the CDR3 DNA reads TGTGCCAGTAGCTCGACAACCGGGACAGGGATTCAGCCCCAGCATTTT.

This rearrangement joins TRBV7-2 to TRBJ2-7, with TRBD1 matching 7 bases. The CDR3 covers 15 residues. The germline V gene has CDR1 SGHTA and CDR2 FQGNSA. V gave up 5 bases and J gave up 6 bases; unmatched junction bases: 13. The CDR3 coding sequence is TGTGCCAGCAGCCAATCGACAGGGTCCGGCTTCGAGCAGTACTTC. Translation: CASSQSTGSGFEQYF. The complete variable domain, with remaining parts taken from reference TRBV7-2 and TRBJ2-7, reads GAGVSQSPSNKVTEKGKDVELRCDPISGHTALYWYRQSLGQGLEFLIYFQGNSAPDKSGLPSDRFSAERTGGSVSTLTIQRTQQEDSAVYLCASSQSTGSGFEQYFGPGTRLTVT.

The rearrangement links TRBV6-6 to TRBJ2-3; 10 bases fit TRBD2. There are 16 residues in the CDR3. J was trimmed by 3 bases and V by 4 bases; bases with no gene match: 7. The germline V gene has CDR1 MNHNY and CDR2 SVGAGI (reference sequence). CDR3: CASSSYTSGETDTQYF. DNA of the CDR3: TGTGCCAGCAGTTCCTACACTAGCGGGGAAACAGATACGCAGTATTTT.

This clone appeared a single time. V gene TRBV5-4 combines with J gene TRBJ1-5, with 10 bases aligning to TRBD1. The CDR3 loop spans 16 amino acids. The trim removed 1 base at V and 6 bases at J, leaving 7 bases unmatched. CDR1 is SGHNT and CDR2 is YYREEE in the germline V gene (reference sequence). This CDR3 reads CASSLSPGTGVQPQHF. The CDR3 DNA reads TGTGCCAGCAGCTTGTCACCCGGGACAGGGGTTCAGCCCCAGCATTTT.